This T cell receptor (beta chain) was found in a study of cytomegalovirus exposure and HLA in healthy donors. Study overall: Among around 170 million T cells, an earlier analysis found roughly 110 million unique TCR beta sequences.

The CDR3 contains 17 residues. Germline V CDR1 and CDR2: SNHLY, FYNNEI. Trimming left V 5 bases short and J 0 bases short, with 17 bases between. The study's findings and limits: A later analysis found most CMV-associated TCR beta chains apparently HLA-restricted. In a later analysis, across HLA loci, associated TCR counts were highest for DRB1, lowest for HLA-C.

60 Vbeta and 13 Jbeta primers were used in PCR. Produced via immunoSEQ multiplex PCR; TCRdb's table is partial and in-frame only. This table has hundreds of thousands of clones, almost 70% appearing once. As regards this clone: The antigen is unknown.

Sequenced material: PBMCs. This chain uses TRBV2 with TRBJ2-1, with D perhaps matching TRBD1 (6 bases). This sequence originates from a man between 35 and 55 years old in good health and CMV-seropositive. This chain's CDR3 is CASSHLIGTSSYNEQFF. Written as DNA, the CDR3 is TGTGCCAGCAGTCACCTCATCGGGACAAGCTCCTACAATGAGCAGTTCTTC.